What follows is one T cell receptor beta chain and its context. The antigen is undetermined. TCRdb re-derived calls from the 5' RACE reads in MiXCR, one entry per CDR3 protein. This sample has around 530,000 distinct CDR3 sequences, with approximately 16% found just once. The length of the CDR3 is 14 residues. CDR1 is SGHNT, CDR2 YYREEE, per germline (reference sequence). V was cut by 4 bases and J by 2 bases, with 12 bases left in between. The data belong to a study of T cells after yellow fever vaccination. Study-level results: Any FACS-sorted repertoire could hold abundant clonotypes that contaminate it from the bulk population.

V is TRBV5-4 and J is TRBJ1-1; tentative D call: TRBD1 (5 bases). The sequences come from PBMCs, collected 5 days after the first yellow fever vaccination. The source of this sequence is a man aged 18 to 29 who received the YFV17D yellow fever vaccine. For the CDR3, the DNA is TGTGCCAGCAGCCATTGGGGGGGAAACACTGAAGCTTTCTTT. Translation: CASSHWGGNTEAFF.